These 19 T cell receptor beta chains share one sample of origin, sequenced in a study of radiation and T cells in renal cell carcinoma. Clones were sequenced by immunoSEQ multiplex PCR, and TCRdb holds only the in-frame ones, with some missing. The sample has approximately 150,000 clones, 70% to 90% seen once; the top ten hold about a sixth. The sample's time point: blood 4 weeks post-SBRT, at nephrectomy. The treatment denotes: 15 Gy SBRT to primary tumor, nephrectomy 4 weeks later. Sequenced here: blood, sampled from a patient whose treatment included radiotherapy and nephrectomy. These receptors were collected from a woman between 45 and 60 years old with renal cell carcinoma.

The V and J genes are TRBV29-1 and TRBJ1-2; 7 bases fit TRBD1. The CDR3 sequence is 14 residues long. CDR1 SQVTM and CDR2 ANQGSEA come from the germline V gene. With 6 bases clipped from V and 1 base from J, the junction kept 8 bases outside the gene matches. CDR3 nucleotides: TGCAGCGTCGCGACAGGGAGGCATAACTATGGCTACACCTTC. It yields the protein CSVATGRHNYGYTF.

The gene calls are TRBV7-2 and TRBJ1-2; D might be TRBD1 (6 bases). This CDR3 region has 14 residues. The germline V gene encodes CDR1 SGHTA and CDR2 FQGNSA. Deletions cut 1 base from V and 8 bases from J, with 14 bases between. The CDR3: CASSLENRASGYTF. CDR3 DNA: TGTGCCAGCAGCTTAGAGAACAGGGCCAGCGGCTACACCTTC.

The table lists this clone with many counts. For the CDR3, the DNA is TGTGCCAGCAGCTTAGCGCGCCCCGTAAGCACAGATACGCAGTATTTT. This sequence encodes CASSLARPVSTDTQYF. The chain recombines TRBV7-2 with TRBJ2-3; D gene uncertain. CDR3 length: 16 amino acids. Germline lookup yields CDR1 SGHTA and CDR2 FQGNSA. V was pared by 0 bases and J by 0 bases, with 10 bases between.

This chain's CDR3 is CAWSFGGSGANVLTF. CDR3 bases: TGTGCCTGGAGTTTTGGGGGATCTGGGGCCAACGTCCTGACTTTC. The chain combines TRBV30 with TRBJ2-6; D tentatively reads TRBD1 or TRBD2 (5 bases each). Germline values: CDR1 GTSNPN, CDR2 SVGIG (reference sequence). Trimming left V 2 bases short and J 1 base short, with 9 bases between. This CDR3 contains 15 residues.

The genes are TRBV7-2 and TRBJ1-4, with D hard to call. The germline gives CDR1 SGHTA, CDR2 FQGNSA. This CDR3 spans 16 amino acids. Trimming pared 5 bases from V and 4 bases from J, leaving 17 bases between. The CDR3 DNA reads as TGTGCCAGCAGCGCCCTGGCGGTAGGGCTTAATGAAAAACTGTTTTTT. It is translated as CASSALAVGLNEKLFF.

This chain connects TRBV6-5 to TRBJ2-7, with D tentatively TRBD1 (5 bases). From germline, CDR1 is MNHEY and CDR2 SVGAGI. Trimming pared 6 bases from V and 0 bases from J, leaving 6 bases between. CDR3 size: 12 residues. CDR3 residues: CASSRDSYEQYF. Written as DNA, the CDR3 is TGTGCCAGCAGCAGGGACTCCTACGAGCAGTACTTC.

This chain links TRBV5-1 with TRBJ1-1, with D perhaps TRBD1 (6 bases). CDR3 length: 15 residues. V was shortened by 4 bases and J by 1 base, with 14 bases between the two germline ends. CDR1 and CDR2 (germline): SGHRS, YFSETQ. Written as DNA, the CDR3 is TGCGCCAGCAGCCCGTCGGGGGCCGAGAACACTGAAGCTTTCTTT. Translated: CASSPSGAENTEAFF.

This clone is a singleton in its sample. CDR3 residues: CASRSDRRYNEQFF. Written as DNA, the CDR3 is TGTGCCAGCAGATCCGACAGGCGGTACAATGAGCAGTTCTTC. The gene calls are TRBV11-2 and TRBJ2-1; perhaps TRBD1 as D (6 bases). V lost 6 bases and J lost 4, with 13 bases in between. This CDR3 is built from 14 residues. CDR1 is SGHAT, CDR2 FQNNGV, per germline.

This sequence joins TRBV28 and TRBJ1-5, with D unresolved. V was cut by 6 bases and J by 2 bases, with 5 bases left in between. This CDR3 region has 12 residues. The germline V gene has CDR1 MDHEN and CDR2 SYDVKM. Here the CDR3 DNA reads TGTGCCAGCAGAACCCGCAATCAGCCCCAGCATTTT. Residues: CASRTRNQPQHF.

The chain is built from TRBV7-2 and TRBJ2-7; 8 positions agree with TRBD1. CDR1 and CDR2 from the germline V gene are SGHTA and FQGNSA. The CDR3 covers 15 residues. The V and J ends lost 5 bases and 2 bases, in that order; junction bases with no gene match: 8. The CDR3 reads CASSQRQGSAYEQYF. The CDR3 bases are TGTGCCAGCAGCCAGAGACAGGGGTCCGCCTACGAGCAGTACTTC. Together with reference TRBV7-2 and TRBJ2-7, the CDR3 gives the full variable domain: GAGVSQSPSNKVTEKGKDVELRCDPISGHTALYWYRQSLGQGLEFLIYFQGNSAPDKSGLPSDRFSAERTGGSVSTLTIQRTQQEDSAVYLCASSQRQGSAYEQYFGPGTRLTVT.

The rearrangement joins TRBV2 to TRBJ2-5; TRBD1 aligns across 9 bases. Germline trimming cut 6 bases from V and 0 bases from J; bases unmatched to any gene: 5. CDR1 and CDR2 (germline): SNHLY, FYNNEI. The CDR3 contains 15 residues. DNA of the CDR3: TGTGCCAGCAGGGAGAGGGACAGGGACCAAGAGACCCAGTACTTC. As protein: CASRERDRDQETQYF.

The V gene is TRBV5-1, the J gene TRBJ1-4, with D maybe TRBD1 (5 bases). CDR1 is SGHRS, CDR2 YFSETQ, per germline. CDR3 length: 15 amino acids. Trimming shortened V by 6 bases and J by 3 bases, and 15 bases separated the two germline ends. Written as DNA, the CDR3 is TGCGCCAGCAAGCCTTTGGGGACGTCTAATGAAAAACTGTTTTTT. Protein sequence: CASKPLGTSNEKLFF.

This clone came up once. The J gene is TRBJ1-2, the V gene TRBV5-5; D not resolved. The length of the CDR3 is 12 residues. Trimming cost V 2 bases and J 6 bases, with 8 bases left between them. Germline loops: CDR1 SGHKS, CDR2 YYEKEE (reference sequence). The CDR3 coding sequence is TGTGCCAGCAGCTTCAGCGGAGATGGCTACACCTTC. Its translation: CASSFSGDGYTF.

The genes are TRBV15 and TRBJ1-5, with D hard to call. The V gene lost 0 bases and the J gene lost 6 bases, with 9 bases spanning the gap. The CDR3 length is 14 residues. CDR1 is LNHNV, CDR2 YYDKDF, per germline (reference sequence). CDR3 sequence: CATSRDPRGQPQHF. CDR3 nucleotides: TGTGCCACCAGCAGAGATCCGAGAGGTCAGCCCCAGCATTTT.

The V call is TRBV7-6, the J call TRBJ2-3, with TRBD2 matching 11 bases. V dropped 6 bases and J dropped 6; count of bases not matched to a gene: 11. CDR1 and CDR2 from the germline V gene are SGHVS and FNYEAQ. The length of the CDR3 is 16 residues. The CDR3 DNA is TGTGCCAGCAGTCCGGGACTAGCGGATTTGGCGGATACGCAGTATTTT. Amino acid sequence: CASSPGLADLADTQYF.

A single count supports this clone. The chain links TRBV5-5 to TRBJ2-5, with D perhaps matching TRBD1 (6 bases). The CDR3 contains 14 residues. V lost 0 bases to trimming and J lost 7 bases, with 13 bases between them. Germline V lookup: CDR1 SGHKS, CDR2 YYEKEE (reference sequence). CDR3 sequence (DNA): TGTGCCAGCAGCTTGGATCAGGGGTCGGGGACCCAGTACTTC. Its protein product is CASSLDQGSGTQYF.

The chain combines TRBV4-2 with TRBJ1-3; D is unresolved. The CDR3 is 14 amino acids. The V gene's germline CDR1 is LGHNA and CDR2 YNFKEQ. With 1 base removed from V and 4 bases from J, the gap between germline ends came to 8 bases. CDR3 amino acids: CASSQGRDGNTIYF. CDR3 DNA: TGTGCCAGCAGCCAAGGGAGAGACGGAAACACCATATATTTT.

The rearrangement uses TRBV7-2 and TRBJ1-5, with unresolved D. CDR1 is SGHTA and CDR2 is FQGNSA in the germline V gene. This CDR3 has 12 residues. Trimming removed 11 bases at V and 2 bases at J, with 10 bases between. CDR3 nucleotide sequence: TGTGCCGCCCGGCAGGGCAATCAGCCCCAGCATTTT. Translation: CAARQGNQPQHF. The whole variable domain, remainder taken from reference TRBV7-2 and TRBJ1-5, is GAGVSQSPSNKVTEKGKDVELRCDPISGHTALYWYRQSLGQGLEFLIYFQGNSAPDKSGLPSDRFSAERTGGSVSTLTIQRTQQEDSAVYLCAARQGNQPQHFGDGTRLSIL.

The CDR3 is CASRGNGPTGELFF. The DNA of the CDR3 is TGTGCCAGCAGAGGGAATGGTCCGACCGGGGAGCTGTTTTTT. The J gene is TRBJ2-2, the V gene TRBV2; no clear D. V lost 6 bases, J lost 5 bases, and 13 bases lay in between. Germline CDR1 is SNHLY and CDR2 is FYNNEI. There are 14 residues in the CDR3.